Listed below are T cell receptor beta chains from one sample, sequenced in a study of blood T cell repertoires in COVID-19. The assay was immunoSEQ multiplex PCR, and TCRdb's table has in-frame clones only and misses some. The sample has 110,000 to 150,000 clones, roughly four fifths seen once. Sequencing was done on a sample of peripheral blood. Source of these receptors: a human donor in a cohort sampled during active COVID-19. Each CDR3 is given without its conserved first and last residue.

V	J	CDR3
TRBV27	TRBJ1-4	ASSSPSSGSGVKLF
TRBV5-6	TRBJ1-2	ASSQDRYGYT
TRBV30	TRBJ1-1	AWSVLVGGGEAF
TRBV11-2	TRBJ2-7	ASSLSLFVLEQY
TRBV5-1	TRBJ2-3	ASSLGLALTQY
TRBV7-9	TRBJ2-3	ASSLNSGIDTQY
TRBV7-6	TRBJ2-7	ASSLYDTAYEQY
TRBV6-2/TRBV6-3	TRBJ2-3	ASSPTLERSYTDTQY
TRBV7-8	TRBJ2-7	ASSPQGFNEQY
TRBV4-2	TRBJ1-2	ASSPLSVDLNYGYT
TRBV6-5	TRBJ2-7	ASRSGTASYEQY
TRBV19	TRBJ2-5	ASSTLKGETQY
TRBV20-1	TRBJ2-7	SAEGSYEQY
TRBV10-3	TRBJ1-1	AISEPQTANTEAF
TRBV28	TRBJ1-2	ASSPQGSYGYT
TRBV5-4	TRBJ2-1	ASRSTVGGRNEQF
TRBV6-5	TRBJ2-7	ASRDPGIGSYEQY
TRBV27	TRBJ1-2	ASSLWGTGVDYT
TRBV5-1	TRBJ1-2	ASSLAGQGGGYT
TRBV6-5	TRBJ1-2	ATGDYGYT
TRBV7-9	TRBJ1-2	ASSLPGQGIT
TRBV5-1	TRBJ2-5	ASSLAGGPGKETQY
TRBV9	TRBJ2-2	ASSPRTGGTGELF
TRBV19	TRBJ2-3	ASSSGGSGTDTQY
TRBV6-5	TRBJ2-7	ASSLHDSFSYEQY
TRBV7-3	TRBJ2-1	ASSLIGGDFNNEQF
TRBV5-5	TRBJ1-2	ASSLETGGAYGYT
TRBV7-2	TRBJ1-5	ASSLSFGASNQPQH
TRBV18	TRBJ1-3	ASSPLDRERGNTIY
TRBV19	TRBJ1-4	ASSPNSEKLF
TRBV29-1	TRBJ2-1	SVGGVGRSYNEQF
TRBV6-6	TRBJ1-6	ASSYRGGDSPLH
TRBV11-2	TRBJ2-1	ASRLNLNEQF
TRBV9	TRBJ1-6	ASSVGAVNSPLH
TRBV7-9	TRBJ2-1	ASSSGTSGRWMEVNEQF
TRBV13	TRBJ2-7	ASSLATIGKDEQY
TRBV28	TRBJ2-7	ASSLLGTGLLEQY
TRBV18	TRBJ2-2	ASSPMGANTGELF
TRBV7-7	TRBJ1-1	ASSLESTDLNTEAF
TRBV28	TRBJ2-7	ASKYGQAQAHEQY
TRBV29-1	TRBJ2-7	SVSRNYEQY
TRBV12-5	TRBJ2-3	ASGSGLSTDTQY
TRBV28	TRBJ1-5	ASSLGQLNQPQH
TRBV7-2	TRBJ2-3	ASSSAGGLAGITDTQY
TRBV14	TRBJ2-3	ASSLEIPRAQY
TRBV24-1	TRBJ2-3	ATSATESITDTQY
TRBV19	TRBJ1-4	ASSIARVGEKLF
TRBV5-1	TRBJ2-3	ASSLAHAQITDTQY
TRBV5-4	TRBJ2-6	ASSENLFSGANVLT
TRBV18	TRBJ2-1	ASSPLGGPNEQF
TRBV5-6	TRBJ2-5	ASSLAEETQY
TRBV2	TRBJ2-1	ASSEGLAGYSEQF
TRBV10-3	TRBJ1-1	AISPRGENTEAF
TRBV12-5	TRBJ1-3	ASGFGRGNTIY
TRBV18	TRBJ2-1	ASSQGQESYNEQF
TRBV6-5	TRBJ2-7	ASSYSGPTEGYEQY
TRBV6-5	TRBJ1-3	ASSFTPGHMLD
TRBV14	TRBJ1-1	ASSQELGATDTEAF
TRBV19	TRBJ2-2	ASHREEGELF